These 3 T cell receptor beta chains came from one sample sequenced in a study of control samples from healthy donors and cancer patients. Data came from immunoSEQ multiplex PCR; TCRdb stores just in-frame clones and leaves some out. Of 95,000 to 150,000 clones in the sample, more than 75% were seen once. The sequenced material came from blood. Every receptor here comes from a man aged 30 to 45 in good health.

This clone was detected once. V is TRBV11-2 and J is TRBJ1-2, with D hard to call. The CDR3 consists of 12 residues. From germline, CDR1 is SGHAT and CDR2 FQNNGV. V gave up 1 base and J gave up 7 bases, with 7 bases separating them. In DNA, the CDR3 is TGTGCCAGCAGCTTAGGGCTTGCTGGCTACACCTTC. It codes for CASSLGLAGYTF.

V gene TRBV7-2 combines with J gene TRBJ1-2; maybe TRBD1 (5 bases). The V end was cut by 4 bases, the J end by 10 bases, with 16 bases between. Per the germline V gene, CDR1 is SGHTA and CDR2 is FQGNSA. CDR3 length equals 13 residues. CDR3 in DNA: TGTGCCAGCAGCTCGACAGTGACACCTACCTACACCTTC. This encodes CASSSTVTPTYTF.

The gene calls are TRBV6-2 or TRBV6-3 and TRBJ2-5, with TRBD1 as a possible D gene (6 bases). This CDR3 has 12 residues. Germline lookup yields CDR1 MNHEY and CDR2 SVGEGT. Trimming cost V 0 bases and J 10 bases, with 9 bases left between them. The CDR3 DNA is TGTGCCAGCAGTTACTCGAAGGACAGCCAGTACTTC. Encoded protein: CASSYSKDSQYF.